The clone carrying this T cell receptor (beta chain) turned up a few times. The sample comes from a study of blood T cell repertoires in COVID-19. At the level of the study: Material from acute and convalescent COVID-19 was sourced from the United States, Italy and Spain. From T cells, B-cell-depleted T cells, or PBMCs came the material, which was cDNA or gDNA.

Seattle patients were enrolled during active infection and followed longitudinally. Per the study methods: From reference gene primer amplification, estimates of nucleated cell counts were derived. The table came from immunoSEQ multiplex PCR; TCRdb's copy has only in-frame clones and leaves some out. V and J calls and clone size are copied from that table; D and trimming were computed from the DNA. The profile shows about 230,000 clones, 65% to 90% of them singletons. Germline V gene sequence: CDR1 SGHRS, CDR2 YFSETQ. The CDR3 extends over 17 amino acids. V gave up 4 bases and J gave up 3 bases; unmatched junction bases: 11.

This TCR came from a man aged 50 to 60 with COVID-19, enrolled during active disease. Source material: peripheral blood. The chain employs TRBV5-1 and TRBJ1-2; 11 nucleotides match TRBD1. CDR3 in DNA: TGCGCCAGCAGCACCAGGACAGGGGGCTCAGTTGACTATGGCTACACCTTC. Encoded protein: CASSTRTGGSVDYGYTF.